The present TCR beta chain was sequenced within a study of T cells in Graves' hyperthyroidism and ophthalmopathy. About this clonotype itself: What it binds is unknown.

V shed 5 bases and J 5 bases; nucleotides not matched to a gene: 8. CDR1 MDHEN and CDR2 SYDVKM come from the germline V gene. CDR3 length equals 15 residues. Authors of the study amplified TCR beta CDR3 regions from RNA transcripts. When the TCR CDR3 underwent first-round RT-PCR, the HTBI primer set was used. TCRdb fed the multiplex PCR reads into MiXCR, producing one record per CDR3 protein. Among about 610,000 distinct CDR3 sequences, over 12% were seen once, and the ten largest hold about 4%. Study-wide findings and caveats: The model foresaw ophthalmopathy a median roughly 6 months prior to onset. Among thyroid clonotypes expanded above 0.001, most also appeared in blood.

Fresh 10 ml peripheral blood yielded PBMCs. Source material: blood. The chain uses TRBV28 and TRBJ2-5; TRBD2 aligns across 10 bases. This receptor was identified in a middle-aged woman with Graves' ophthalmopathy. The CDR3 protein is CASSPGLAATETQYF. CDR3 coding DNA: TGTGCCAGCAGTCCCGGACTAGCGGCAACCGAGACCCAGTACTTC.